By frequency, the clone carrying this T cell receptor (beta chain) is medium-sized. The antigen remains undetermined. Cells that were CD45RO-CCR7+CD27+CD95- constituted naive CD8+ T cells. The sample is drawn from a study of CXCR3-negative and CXCR3-positive naive CD8 T cells. Study-wide background: Overall TRB read output was about 140 million, and each library contained about 1.5 +/- 0.3 million reads.

Preparation of TRB cDNA libraries relied on 5' RACE carrying UMI labels. Reprocessing the 5' RACE reads, TCRdb reports a single entry for every CDR3 protein and omits DNA. The listing contains some 9,600 distinct CDR3 sequences. Broader study findings: Similar TRBV-TRBJ gene usage was seen in naive CXCR3-negative and CXCR3-positive cells, but not in memory cells.

From germline, CDR1 is MNHEY and CDR2 SMNVEV (reference sequence). The CDR3 loop spans 15 amino acids. This TCR derives from a human donor in good health. Some clones in this sample may be carry-over from other donors' samples. The chain employs TRBV27 and TRBJ2-1; with no DNA, the TCRdb D assignment of TRBD1 cannot be verified. The sample taken for sequencing was naive CXCR3- CD8+ T cells from blood. Subset in this sample: CD45RO-CCR7+CD27+CD95- naive CD8+ T cells lacking CXCR3 (TNR3-). The CDR3 here is CASAQGTDVYNEQFF.